This T cell receptor beta chain was recorded in a study of early T cells in non-severe SARS-CoV-2 infection. From the 5' RACE reads, TCRdb called clonotypes with MiXCR, one entry per CDR3 protein. Among about 43,000 distinct CDR3 sequences listed, 9.5% to 13% were seen once. The V gene end was trimmed by 4 bases and the J gene end by 7 bases; junction bases not matched to a gene: 11. Per the germline V gene, CDR1 is SNHLY and CDR2 is FYNNEI. CDR3 length: 15 amino acids. The material sequenced was whole blood. The clonotype comes from an adult who was a healthcare worker with PCR-confirmed SARS-CoV-2 infection or an uninfected control (not recorded which). The chain recombines TRBV2 with TRBJ2-7; TRBD1 matches at 9 bases. The CDR3 bases are TGTGCCAGCAGTGTTACCGGACAGGGGTTAGGAGAGCAGTACTTC. Its translation is CASSVTGQGLGEQYF.